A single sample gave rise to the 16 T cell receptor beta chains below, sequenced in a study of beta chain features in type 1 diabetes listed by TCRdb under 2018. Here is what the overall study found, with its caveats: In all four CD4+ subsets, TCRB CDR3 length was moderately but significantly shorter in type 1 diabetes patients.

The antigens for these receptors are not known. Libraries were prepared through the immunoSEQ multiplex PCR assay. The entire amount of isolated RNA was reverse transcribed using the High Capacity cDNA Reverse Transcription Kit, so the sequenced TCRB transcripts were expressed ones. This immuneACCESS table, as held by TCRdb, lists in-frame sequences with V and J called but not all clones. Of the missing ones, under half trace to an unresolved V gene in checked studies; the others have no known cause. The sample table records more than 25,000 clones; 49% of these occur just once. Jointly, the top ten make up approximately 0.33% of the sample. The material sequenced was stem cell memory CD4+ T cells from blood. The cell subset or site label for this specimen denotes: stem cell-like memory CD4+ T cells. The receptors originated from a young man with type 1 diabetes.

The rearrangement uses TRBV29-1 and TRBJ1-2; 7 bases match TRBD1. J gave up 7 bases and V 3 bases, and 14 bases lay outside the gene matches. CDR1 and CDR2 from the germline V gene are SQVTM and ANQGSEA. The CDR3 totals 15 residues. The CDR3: CSVDPSAWAGGGYTF. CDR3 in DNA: TGCAGCGTTGACCCCTCTGCGTGGGCAGGGGGTGGCTACACCTTC.

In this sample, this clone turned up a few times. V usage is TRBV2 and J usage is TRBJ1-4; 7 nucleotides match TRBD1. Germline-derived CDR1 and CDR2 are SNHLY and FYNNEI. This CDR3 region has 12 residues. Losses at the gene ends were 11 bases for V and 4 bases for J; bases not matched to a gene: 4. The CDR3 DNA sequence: TGTGCCGGCGGGGACAGTAATGAAAAACTGTTTTTT. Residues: CAGGDSNEKLFF.

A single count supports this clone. CDR3 coding DNA: TGTGCCAGCAGCTTAGAGCAGGGGGCACAGCCCCAGCATTTT. It encodes CASSLEQGAQPQHF. The V and J genes are TRBV11-2 and TRBJ1-5, with 8 bases identical to TRBD1. The CDR3 extends over 14 amino acids. Per the germline V gene, CDR1 is SGHAT and CDR2 is FQNNGV. V lost 0 bases and J lost 7; bases outside the gene matches: 2. Drawing the rest from reference TRBV11-2 and TRBJ1-5, the complete variable domain is EAGVAQSPRYKIIEKRQSVAFWCNPISGHATLYWYQQILGQGPKLLIQFQNNGVVDDSQLPKDRFSAERLKGVDSTLKIQPAKLEDSAVYLCASSLEQGAQPQHFGDGTRLSIL.

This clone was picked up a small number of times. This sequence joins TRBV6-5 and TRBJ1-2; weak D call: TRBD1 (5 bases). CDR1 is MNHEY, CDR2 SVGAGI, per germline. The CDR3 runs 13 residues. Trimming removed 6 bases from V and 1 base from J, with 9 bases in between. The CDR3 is CASSPTVNYGYTF. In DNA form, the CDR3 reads TGTGCCAGCAGCCCGACAGTTAACTATGGCTACACCTTC.

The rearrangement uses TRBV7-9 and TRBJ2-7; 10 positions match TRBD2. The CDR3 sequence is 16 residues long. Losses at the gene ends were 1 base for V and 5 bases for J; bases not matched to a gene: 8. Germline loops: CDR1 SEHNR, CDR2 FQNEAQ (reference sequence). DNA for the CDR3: TGTGCCAGCAGCTTAGGTAGCGGGAGGATTGGCGACGAGCAGTACTTC. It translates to CASSLGSGRIGDEQYF. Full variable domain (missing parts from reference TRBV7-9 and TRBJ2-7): DTGVSQNPRHKITKRGQNVTFRCDPISEHNRLYWYRQTLGQGPEFLTYFQNEAQLEKSRLLSDRFSAERPKGSFSTLEIQRTEQGDSAMYLCASSLGSGRIGDEQYFGPGTRLTVT.

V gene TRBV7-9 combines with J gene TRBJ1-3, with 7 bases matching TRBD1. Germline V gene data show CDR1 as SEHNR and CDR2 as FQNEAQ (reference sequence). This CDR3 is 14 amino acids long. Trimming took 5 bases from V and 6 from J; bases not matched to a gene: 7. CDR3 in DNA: TGTGCCAGCAGCCGGACAGGTGGGGAAAACACCATATATTTT. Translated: CASSRTGGENTIYF.

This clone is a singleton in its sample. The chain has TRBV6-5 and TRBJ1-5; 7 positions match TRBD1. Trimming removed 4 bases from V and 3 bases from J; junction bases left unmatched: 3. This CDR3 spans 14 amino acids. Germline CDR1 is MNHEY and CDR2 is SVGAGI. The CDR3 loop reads CASSSGQPNQPQHF. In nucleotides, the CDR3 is TGTGCCAGCAGTTCGGGACAGCCCAATCAGCCCCAGCATTTT.

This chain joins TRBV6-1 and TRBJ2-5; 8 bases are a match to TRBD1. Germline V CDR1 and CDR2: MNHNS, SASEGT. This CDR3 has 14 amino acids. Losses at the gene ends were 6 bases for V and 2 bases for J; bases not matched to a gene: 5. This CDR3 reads CASSRDRPQETQYF. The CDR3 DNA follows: TGTGCCAGCAGCAGGGACAGGCCTCAAGAGACCCAGTACTTC.

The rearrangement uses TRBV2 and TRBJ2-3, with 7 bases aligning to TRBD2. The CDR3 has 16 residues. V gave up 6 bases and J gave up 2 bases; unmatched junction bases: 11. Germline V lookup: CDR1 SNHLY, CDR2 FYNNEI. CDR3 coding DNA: TGTGCCAGCAGGACCGGGACTAATCCCCCCACAGATACGCAGTATTTT. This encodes CASRTGTNPPTDTQYF.

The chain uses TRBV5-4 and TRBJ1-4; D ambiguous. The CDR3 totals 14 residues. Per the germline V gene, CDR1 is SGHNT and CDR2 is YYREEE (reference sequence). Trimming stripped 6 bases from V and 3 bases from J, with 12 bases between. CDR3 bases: TGTGCCAGCACCTCGGGGAACGCTAATGAAAAACTGTTTTTT. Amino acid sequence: CASTSGNANEKLFF. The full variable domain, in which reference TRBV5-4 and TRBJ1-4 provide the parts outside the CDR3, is ETGVTQSPTHLIKTRGQQVTLRCSSQSGHNTVSWYQQALGQGPQFIFQYYREEENGRGNFPPRFSGLQFPNYSSELNVNALELDDSALYLCASTSGNANEKLFFGSGTQLSVL.

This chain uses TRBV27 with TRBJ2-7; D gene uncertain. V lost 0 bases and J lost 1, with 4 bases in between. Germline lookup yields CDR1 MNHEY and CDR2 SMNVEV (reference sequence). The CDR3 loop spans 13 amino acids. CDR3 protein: CASSLSESYEQYF. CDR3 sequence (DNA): TGTGCCAGCAGTTTATCGGAGTCCTACGAGCAGTACTTC.

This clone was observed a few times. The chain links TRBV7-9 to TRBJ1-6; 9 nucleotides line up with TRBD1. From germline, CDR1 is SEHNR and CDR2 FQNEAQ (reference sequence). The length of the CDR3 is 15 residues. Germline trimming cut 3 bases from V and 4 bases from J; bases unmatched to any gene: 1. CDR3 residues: CASSLTGGYNSPLHF. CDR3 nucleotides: TGTGCCAGCAGCTTGACAGGGGGTTATAATTCACCCCTCCACTTT.

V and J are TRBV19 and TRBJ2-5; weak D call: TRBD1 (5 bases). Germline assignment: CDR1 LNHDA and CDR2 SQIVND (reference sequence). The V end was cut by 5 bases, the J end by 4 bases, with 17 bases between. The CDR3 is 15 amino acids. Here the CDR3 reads CASSYSTGGRETQYF. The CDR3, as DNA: TGTGCCAGTAGTTATTCTACAGGCGGCCGAGAGACCCAGTACTTC.

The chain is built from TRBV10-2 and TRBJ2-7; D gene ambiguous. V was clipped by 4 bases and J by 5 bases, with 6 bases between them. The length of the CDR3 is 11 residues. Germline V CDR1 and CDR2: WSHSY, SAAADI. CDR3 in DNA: TGCGCCAGCAGTGTGGGCCACGAGCAGTACTTC. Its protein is CASSVGHEQYF.

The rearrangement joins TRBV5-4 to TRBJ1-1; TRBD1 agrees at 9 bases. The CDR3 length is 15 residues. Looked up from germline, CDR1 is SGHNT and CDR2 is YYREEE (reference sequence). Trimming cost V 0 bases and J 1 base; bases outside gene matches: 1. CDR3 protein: CASSLGQGGNTEAFF. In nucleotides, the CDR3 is TGTGCCAGCAGCTTGGGACAGGGGGGGAACACTGAAGCTTTCTTT.

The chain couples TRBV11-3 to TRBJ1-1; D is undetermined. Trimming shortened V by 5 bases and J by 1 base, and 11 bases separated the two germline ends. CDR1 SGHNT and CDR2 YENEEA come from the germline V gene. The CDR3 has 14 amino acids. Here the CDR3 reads CASSAREKNTEAFF. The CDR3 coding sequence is TGTGCCAGCAGCGCCCGAGAGAAGAACACTGAAGCTTTCTTT. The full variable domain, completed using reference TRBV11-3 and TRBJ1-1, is EAGVVQSPRYKIIEKKQPVAFWCNPISGHNTLYWYLQNLGQGPELLIRYENEEAVDDSQLPKDRFSAERLKGVDSTLKIQPAELGDSAVYLCASSAREKNTEAFFGQGTRLTVV.